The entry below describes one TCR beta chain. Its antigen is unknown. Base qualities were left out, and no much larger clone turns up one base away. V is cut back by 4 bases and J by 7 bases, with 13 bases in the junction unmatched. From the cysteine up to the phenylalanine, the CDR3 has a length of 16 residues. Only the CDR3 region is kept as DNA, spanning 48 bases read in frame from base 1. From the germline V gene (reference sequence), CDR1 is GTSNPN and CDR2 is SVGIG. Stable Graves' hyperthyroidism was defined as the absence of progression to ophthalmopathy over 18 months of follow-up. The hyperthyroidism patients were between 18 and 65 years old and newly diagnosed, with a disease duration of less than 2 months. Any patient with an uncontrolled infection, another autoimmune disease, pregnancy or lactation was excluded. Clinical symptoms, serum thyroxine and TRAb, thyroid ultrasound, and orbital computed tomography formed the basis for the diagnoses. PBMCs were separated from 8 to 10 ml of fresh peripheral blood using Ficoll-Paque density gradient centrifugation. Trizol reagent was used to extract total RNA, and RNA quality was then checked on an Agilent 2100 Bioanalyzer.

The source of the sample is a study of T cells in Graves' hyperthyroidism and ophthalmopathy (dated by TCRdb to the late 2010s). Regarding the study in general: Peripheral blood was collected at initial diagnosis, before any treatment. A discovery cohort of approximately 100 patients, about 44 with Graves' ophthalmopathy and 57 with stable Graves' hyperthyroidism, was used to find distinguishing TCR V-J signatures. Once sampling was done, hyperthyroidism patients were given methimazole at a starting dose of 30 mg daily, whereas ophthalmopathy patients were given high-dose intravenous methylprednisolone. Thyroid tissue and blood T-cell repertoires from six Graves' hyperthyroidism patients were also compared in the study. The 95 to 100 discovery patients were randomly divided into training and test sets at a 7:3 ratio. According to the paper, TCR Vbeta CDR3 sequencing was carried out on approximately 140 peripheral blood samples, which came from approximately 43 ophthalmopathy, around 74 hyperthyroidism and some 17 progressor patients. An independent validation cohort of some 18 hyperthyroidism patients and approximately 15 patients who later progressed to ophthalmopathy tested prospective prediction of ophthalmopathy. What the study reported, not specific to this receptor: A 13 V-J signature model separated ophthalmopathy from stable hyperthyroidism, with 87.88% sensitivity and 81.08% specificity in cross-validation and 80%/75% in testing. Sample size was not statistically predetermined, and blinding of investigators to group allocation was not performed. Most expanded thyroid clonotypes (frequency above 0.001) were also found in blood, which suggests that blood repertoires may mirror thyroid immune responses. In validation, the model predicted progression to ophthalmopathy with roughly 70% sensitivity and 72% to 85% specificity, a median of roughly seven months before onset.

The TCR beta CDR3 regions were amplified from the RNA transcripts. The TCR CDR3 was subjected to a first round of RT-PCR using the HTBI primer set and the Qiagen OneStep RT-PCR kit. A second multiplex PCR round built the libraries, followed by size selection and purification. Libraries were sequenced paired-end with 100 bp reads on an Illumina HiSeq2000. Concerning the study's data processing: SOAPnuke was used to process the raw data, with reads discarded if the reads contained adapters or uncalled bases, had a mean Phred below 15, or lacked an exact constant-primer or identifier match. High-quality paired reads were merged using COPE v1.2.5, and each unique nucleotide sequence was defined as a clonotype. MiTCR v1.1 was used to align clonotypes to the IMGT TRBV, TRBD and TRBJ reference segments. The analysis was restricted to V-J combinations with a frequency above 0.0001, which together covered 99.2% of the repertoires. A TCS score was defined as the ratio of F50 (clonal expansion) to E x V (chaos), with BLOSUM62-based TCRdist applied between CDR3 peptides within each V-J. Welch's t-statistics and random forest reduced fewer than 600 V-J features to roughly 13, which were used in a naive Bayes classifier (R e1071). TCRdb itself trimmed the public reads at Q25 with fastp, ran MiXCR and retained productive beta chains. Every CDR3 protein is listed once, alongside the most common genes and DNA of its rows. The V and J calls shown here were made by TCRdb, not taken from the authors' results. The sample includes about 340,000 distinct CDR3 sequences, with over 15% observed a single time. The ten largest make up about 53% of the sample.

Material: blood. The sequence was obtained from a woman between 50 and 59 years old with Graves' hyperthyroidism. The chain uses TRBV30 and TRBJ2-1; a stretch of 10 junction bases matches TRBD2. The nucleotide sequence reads TGTGCCTGGATGCGGGGTCTAGCGGGAGCCCGGAATGAGCAGTTCTTC. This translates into CAWMRGLAGARNEQFF.